Listed here is a single T cell receptor beta chain. This entry belongs to a study of blood T cell repertoires in COVID-19. Study information: Researchers got acute and convalescent COVID-19 samples from the United States, Italy and Spain. T cells, B-cell-depleted T cells, or PBMCs provided the cDNA or gDNA that served as material.

The V end lost 1 base, the J end lost 8 bases, and 9 bases lay between the germline ends. The CDR3 has 13 amino acids. Germline CDR1 SGHTA, CDR2 FQGNSA. Original processing methods: Reference gene primer amplification gave estimated nucleated cell counts. This table comes from immunoSEQ multiplex PCR, and its TCRdb copy is limited to in-frame clones, with some not included. V and J calls plus clone size are reproduced from that table; the DNA served to infer D and trimming. The sample yields a few hundred thousand clones, roughly nine tenths seen once. The TCR was taken from a woman between 45 and 65 years old with acute or convalescent COVID-19. The chain recombines TRBV7-2 with TRBJ1-5, with D uncertain. The sample was peripheral blood. The chain's CDR3 is CASSLGGWEPQHF. In nucleotides, the CDR3 is TGTGCCAGCAGCTTAGGAGGTTGGGAGCCCCAGCATTTT.